What follows are 24 T cell receptor beta chains derived from one specimen sequenced in a study of blood T cell repertoires in COVID-19. Clones were read by immunoSEQ multiplex PCR, and TCRdb kept only the in-frame ones, dropping some. The top ten hold approximately 8.3% of the sample, which has approximately 490,000 clones, approximately 86% seen once. The source material was PBMCs or T cells enriched from blood (not recorded which). Source of these receptors: a woman aged 55-75 years who had recovered from COVID-19.

This sequence joins TRBV7-8 and TRBJ2-1; 11 nucleotides agree with TRBD1. Germline V gene sequence: CDR1 SGHVS, CDR2 FQNEAQ. V was clipped by 4 bases and J by 7 bases; unmatched bases: 9. This CDR3 comprises 16 residues. The CDR3 sequence is CASSSTGQGARNEQFF. Written as DNA, the CDR3 is TGTGCCAGCAGCTCCACCGGACAGGGGGCGCGGAATGAGCAGTTCTTC.

The J gene is TRBJ1-4, the V gene TRBV4-2; D is perhaps TRBD1 (6 bases). The CDR3 consists of 18 residues. The V and J ends lost 1 base and 2 bases respectively, with 17 bases between them. CDR1 is LGHNA, CDR2 YNFKEQ, per germline. As DNA, the CDR3 is TGTGCCAGCAGCCAAGTCCAACAGGGAAAGTACACTAATGAAAAACTGTTTTTT. Translated: CASSQVQQGKYTNEKLFF.

The J gene is TRBJ2-3, the V gene TRBV7-2, with TRBD2 as a possible D gene (7 bases). This CDR3 is built from 13 residues. The V end was cut by 7 bases, the J end by 5 bases, with 13 bases between. Germline lookup yields CDR1 SGHTA and CDR2 FQGNSA. The DNA for the CDR3 is TGTGCCAGCACACGGGGGGCCCAAGATACGCAGTATTTT. Its protein product is CASTRGAQDTQYF. Full variable domain (missing parts from reference TRBV7-2 and TRBJ2-3): GAGVSQSPSNKVTEKGKDVELRCDPISGHTALYWYRQSLGQGLEFLIYFQGNSAPDKSGLPSDRFSAERTGGSVSTLTIQRTQQEDSAVYLCASTRGAQDTQYFGPGTRLTVL.

The rearrangement uses TRBV6-5 and TRBJ1-1; D is unclear. V was clipped by 5 bases and J by 0 bases, with 7 bases between them. The CDR3 spans 13 residues. The germline CDR1 and CDR2 sequences are MNHEY and SVGAGI. The CDR3 protein is CASSRQMNTEAFF. The DNA of the CDR3 is TGTGCCAGCAGTAGACAAATGAACACTGAAGCTTTCTTT.

This clone came up once. The V gene is TRBV6-1, the J gene TRBJ2-2; 10 bases are a match to TRBD2. V was pared by 3 bases and J by 7 bases, with 5 bases of the junction left unmatched. This CDR3 has 15 amino acids. CDR1 and CDR2 from the germline V gene are MNHNS and SASEGT. The CDR3 loop reads CASSDSGGALGELFF. CDR3 nucleotide sequence: TGTGCCAGCAGTGACAGCGGGGGGGCTCTCGGGGAGCTGTTTTTT.

The chain recombines TRBV27 with TRBJ1-1; D is unclear. Trimming pared 3 bases from V and 0 bases from J, leaving 5 bases between. Germline assignment: CDR1 MNHEY and CDR2 SMNVEV (reference sequence). This CDR3 comprises 13 residues. CDR3 in amino acids: CASSFNLNTEAFF. The CDR3 bases are TGTGCCAGCAGTTTCAATCTGAACACTGAAGCTTTCTTT.

The V call is TRBV21-1, the J call TRBJ1-1; the table's D call, TRBD1, was not checked against the DNA. TRBV21-1 is given as a pseudogene. The CDR3 length is 13 residues. CDR3 coding DNA: TGTGCCGGGACAGGGCTTAAGAACACTGAAGCTTTCTTT. Protein: CAGTGLKNTEAFF.

The chain has TRBV9 and TRBJ2-2, with 9 bases lining up with TRBD2. The CDR3 runs 15 residues. V shed 6 bases, J shed 1 base, and the junction held 4 bases outside the gene matches. CDR1 is SGDLS and CDR2 is YYNGEE in the germline V gene. In DNA, the CDR3 is TGTGCCAGCAAGAGTAGCGGGGGGAACACCGGGGAGCTGTTTTTT. Translating gives CASKSSGGNTGELFF.

This chain links TRBV18 with TRBJ1-6; 9 bases match TRBD1. V lost 2 bases, J lost 10 bases, and 6 bases stayed unmatched. From germline, CDR1 is KGHSH and CDR2 LQKENI. This CDR3 comprises 15 residues. In nucleotides, the CDR3 is TGTGCCAGCTCACCAGGGACAGGGACCGTATCACCCCTCCACTTT. Its translation: CASSPGTGTVSPLHF.

This clone was detected only a few times. The J gene is TRBJ1-5, the V gene TRBV19; tentatively, D is TRBD1 (5 bases). CDR3 length: 15 residues. V lost 10 bases and J 3 bases, leaving 19 bases between the germline ends. CDR1 LNHDA and CDR2 SQIVND come from the germline V gene (reference sequence). DNA for the CDR3: TGTGCCACTAAAAAAGGGGCAGAGAACAATCAGCCCCAGCATTTT. Protein: CATKKGAENNQPQHF.

The chain is built from TRBV9 and TRBJ2-1; the D gene is possibly TRBD1 (6 bases). The CDR3 runs 15 residues. The V and J ends lost 0 bases and 3 bases respectively, with 10 bases between them. CDR1 and CDR2 (germline): SGDLS, YYNGEE. The CDR3 coding sequence is TGTGCCAGCAGCGTAGATAGGACAGTCTACAATGAGCAGTTCTTC. This codes for CASSVDRTVYNEQFF.

The chain uses TRBV9 and TRBJ2-7, with TRBD2 identical over 7 bases. This CDR3 region has 13 residues. V lost 7 bases and J lost 4; bases outside the gene matches: 8. The germline gives CDR1 SGDLS, CDR2 YYNGEE. The DNA for the CDR3 is TGTGCCAGCGGGCCCCCGGGGGGATACGAGCAGTACTTC. It is translated as CASGPPGGYEQYF.

The rearrangement joins TRBV3-1 (or the pseudogene TRBV3-2) to TRBJ1-1; D is undetermined. The CDR3 is 13 amino acids. Germline CDR1 LGHDT, CDR2 YNNKEL (reference sequence). V lost 1 base and J lost 8, with 11 bases in between. CDR3 region: CASSQVRGEEAFF. CDR3 sequence (DNA): TGTGCCAGCAGCCAAGTCCGGGGTGAGGAAGCTTTCTTT.

V gene TRBV5-1 combines with J gene TRBJ1-2; 11 positions agree with TRBD1. The CDR3 is made up of 14 amino acids. V trimming: 0 bases; J trimming: 8 bases; junction bases outside the gene matches: 3. Germline lookup yields CDR1 SGHRS and CDR2 YFSETQ. CDR3 loop: CASSLAGTGGGYTF. The CDR3 DNA sequence: TGCGCCAGCAGCTTGGCTGGGACAGGGGGAGGCTACACCTTC.

This rearrangement joins TRBV29-1 to TRBJ2-3; no reliable D call. Looked up from germline, CDR1 is SQVTM and CDR2 is ANQGSEA. Between the trimmed V and J ends, which lost 8 bases and 4 bases, there was a span of 13 bases. The CDR3 is made up of 12 amino acids. This CDR3 is CSPKMGSDTQYF. The CDR3 DNA sequence: TGCAGCCCAAAGATGGGCTCAGATACGCAGTATTTT.

This clone appeared once. The rearrangement links TRBV15 to TRBJ2-3; 9 nucleotides line up with TRBD2. Germline CDR1 reads LNHNV; CDR2 reads YYDKDF (reference sequence). V shed 0 bases and J 3 bases; nucleotides not matched to a gene: 16. The CDR3 is made up of 20 amino acids. The CDR3 here is CATSREGLAGMESGTDTQYF. DNA of the CDR3: TGTGCCACCAGCAGAGAGGGGCTAGCGGGGATGGAGTCGGGGACAGATACGCAGTATTTT.

This clone was counted only a few times. V usage is TRBV5-4 and J usage is TRBJ1-4; 9 positions match TRBD1. The CDR3 is made up of 16 amino acids. V lost 4 bases and J lost 5; bases outside the gene matches: 9. The germline V gene encodes CDR1 SGHNT and CDR2 YYREEE (reference sequence). The CDR3: CASSPGQGPQNEKLFF. CDR3 nucleotides: TGTGCCAGCAGCCCGGGACAGGGCCCCCAAAATGAAAAACTGTTTTTT.

This clone was detected a few times. This chain uses TRBV5-4 with TRBJ2-1; 9 bases fit TRBD1. Germline-derived CDR1 and CDR2 are SGHNT and YYREEE (reference sequence). Germline trimming cut 1 base from V and 7 bases from J; bases unmatched to any gene: 3. This CDR3 is 14 amino acids long. The DNA of the CDR3 is TGTGCCAGCAGCTTGAGACAGGGGGGGAATGAGCAGTTCTTC. Its translation: CASSLRQGGNEQFF.

With regard to this clone: Within the sample, other DNA sequences also encode this same CDR3. CDR3 sequence reads: CASSLGQGRDTQYF. CDR3 coding DNA: TGCGCCAGCAGCTTGGGACAGGGAAGGGATACGCAGTATTTT. This sequence joins TRBV5-1 and TRBJ2-3; 7 nucleotides line up with TRBD1. Per germline, CDR1 SGHRS and CDR2 YFSETQ. The J segment lost 6 bases and the V segment lost 0 bases, leaving 4 bases of the junction unmatched. This CDR3 region has 14 residues.

The genes are TRBV5-1 and TRBJ1-2; the D is unclear. Trimming cost V 4 bases and J 5 bases, with 15 bases left between them. This CDR3 comprises 14 residues. In germline, CDR1 is SGHRS, CDR2 YFSETQ. The chain's CDR3 is CASSPGLAGYGYTF. DNA of the CDR3: TGCGCCAGCAGCCCAGGCCTGGCTGGTTATGGCTACACCTTC.

The V gene is TRBV24-1, the J gene TRBJ2-3; D ambiguous. Trimming removed 5 bases at V and 6 bases at J, with 8 bases between. Germline V gives CDR1 KGHDR, CDR2 SFDVKD. The CDR3 is made up of 12 amino acids. CDR3 residues: CATSGFRDTQYF. CDR3 coding DNA: TGTGCCACCAGTGGATTCAGGGATACGCAGTATTTT.

This clone was detected a few times. This rearrangement joins TRBV3-1 (or the pseudogene TRBV3-2) to TRBJ2-7; the D is unclear. This CDR3 region has 15 residues. Germline-derived CDR1 and CDR2 are LGHDT and YNNKEL (reference sequence). The V gene lost 1 base and the J gene lost 7 bases, with 17 bases spanning the gap. The CDR3 is CASSQGNNPLFEQYF. CDR3 bases: TGTGCCAGCAGCCAAGGAAACAACCCGCTGTTTGAGCAGTACTTC.

The V and J genes are TRBV19 and TRBJ2-6, with 8 nucleotides matching TRBD1. CDR1 is LNHDA, CDR2 SQIVND, per germline (reference sequence). This CDR3 region has 17 residues. V dropped 6 bases and J dropped 0; count of bases not matched to a gene: 7. The chain's CDR3 is CASSFRGLLSGANVLTF. The CDR3 DNA is TGTGCCAGTAGCTTCAGGGGGCTGCTCTCTGGGGCCAACGTCCTGACTTTC. Together with reference TRBV19 and TRBJ2-6, the CDR3 gives the full variable domain: DGGITQSPKYLFRKEGQNVTLSCEQNLNHDAMYWYRQDPGQGLRLIYYSQIVNDFQKGDIAEGYSVSREKKESFPLTVTSAQKNPTAFYLCASSFRGLLSGANVLTFGAGSRLTVL.

The chain links TRBV6-5 to TRBJ2-1; D gene unclear. Deletions cut 5 bases from V and 7 bases from J, with 6 bases between. The CDR3 length is 11 residues. From germline, CDR1 is MNHEY and CDR2 SVGAGI. The CDR3 protein is CASSRLNEQFF. The CDR3 region has the DNA TGTGCCAGCAGTAGACTGAATGAGCAGTTCTTC.